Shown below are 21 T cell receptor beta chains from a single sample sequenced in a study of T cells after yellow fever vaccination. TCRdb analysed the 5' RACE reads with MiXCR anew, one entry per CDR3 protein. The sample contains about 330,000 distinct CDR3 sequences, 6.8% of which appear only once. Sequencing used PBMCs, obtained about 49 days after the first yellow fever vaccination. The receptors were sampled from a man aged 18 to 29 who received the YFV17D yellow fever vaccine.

CDR3 bases: TGCGGAGGAAGTCGGGGCCTGGGCACTGAAGCTTTCTTT. Its protein is CGGSRGLGTEAFF. The J gene is TRBJ1-1, the V gene TRBV4-3; D might be TRBD1 (5 bases). The CDR3 runs 13 residues. Germline lookup yields CDR1 LGHNA and CDR2 YSLEER.

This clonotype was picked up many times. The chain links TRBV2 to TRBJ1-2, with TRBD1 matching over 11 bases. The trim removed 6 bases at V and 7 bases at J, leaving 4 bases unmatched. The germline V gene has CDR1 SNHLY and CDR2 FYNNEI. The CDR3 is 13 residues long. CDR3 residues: CASRDRGPAGYTF. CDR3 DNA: TGTGCCAGCAGGGACAGGGGGCCAGCTGGCTACACCTTC.

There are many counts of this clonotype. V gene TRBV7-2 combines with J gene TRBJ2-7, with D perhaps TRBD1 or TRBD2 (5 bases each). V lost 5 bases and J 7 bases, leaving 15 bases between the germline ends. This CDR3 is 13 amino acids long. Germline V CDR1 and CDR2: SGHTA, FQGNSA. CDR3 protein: CASSGLGTWEQYF. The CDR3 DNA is TGTGCCAGCAGCGGTTTGGGGACCTGGGAGCAGTACTTC.

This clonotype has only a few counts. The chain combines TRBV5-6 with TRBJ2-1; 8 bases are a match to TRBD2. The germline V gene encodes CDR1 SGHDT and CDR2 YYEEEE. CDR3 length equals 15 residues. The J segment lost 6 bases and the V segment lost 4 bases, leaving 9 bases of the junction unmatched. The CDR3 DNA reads TGTGCCAGCAGCACGACGGGGGGGCCTGTCAATGAGCAGTTCTTC. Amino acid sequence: CASSTTGGPVNEQFF. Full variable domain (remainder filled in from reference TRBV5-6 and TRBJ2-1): DAGVTQSPTHLIKTRGQQVTLRCSPKSGHDTVSWYQQALGQGPQFIFQYYEEEERQRGNFPDRFSGHQFPNYSSELNVNALLLGDSALYLCASSTTGGPVNEQFFGPGTRLTVL.

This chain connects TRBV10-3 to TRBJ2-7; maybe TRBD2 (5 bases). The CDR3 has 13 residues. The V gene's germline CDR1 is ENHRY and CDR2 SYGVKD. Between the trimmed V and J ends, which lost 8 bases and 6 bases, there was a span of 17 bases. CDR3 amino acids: CAIGPGKGGEQYV. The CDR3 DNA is TGTGCCATCGGGCCCGGGAAGGGCGGCGAGCAGTACGTC.

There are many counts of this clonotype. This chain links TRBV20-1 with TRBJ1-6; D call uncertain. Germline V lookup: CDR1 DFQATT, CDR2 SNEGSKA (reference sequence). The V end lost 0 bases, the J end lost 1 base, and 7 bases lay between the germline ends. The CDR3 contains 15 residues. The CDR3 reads CSAREAFSYNSPLHF. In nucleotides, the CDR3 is TGCAGTGCTAGAGAGGCGTTTTCCTATAATTCACCCCTCCACTTT.

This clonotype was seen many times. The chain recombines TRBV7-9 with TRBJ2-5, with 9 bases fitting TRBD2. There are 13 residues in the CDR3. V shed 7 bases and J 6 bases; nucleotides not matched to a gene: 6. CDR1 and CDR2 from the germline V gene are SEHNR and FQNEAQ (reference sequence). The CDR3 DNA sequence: TGTGCCAGCACCCTAGCGGGGATTCAGACCCAGTACTTC. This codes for CASTLAGIQTQYF.

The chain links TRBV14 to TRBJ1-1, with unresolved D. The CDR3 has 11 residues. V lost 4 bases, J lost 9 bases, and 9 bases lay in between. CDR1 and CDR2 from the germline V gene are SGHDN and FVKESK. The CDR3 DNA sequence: TGTGCCAGCAGCCTCGGAGGGAAAGCTTTCTTT. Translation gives CASSLGGKAFF.

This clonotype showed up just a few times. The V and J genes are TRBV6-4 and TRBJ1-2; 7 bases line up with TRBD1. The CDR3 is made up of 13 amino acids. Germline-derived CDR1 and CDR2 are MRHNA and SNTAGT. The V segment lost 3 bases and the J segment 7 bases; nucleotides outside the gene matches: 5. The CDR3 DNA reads TGTGCCAGCAGTGAACAGACAGGGTCTGGCTACACCTTC. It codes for CASSEQTGSGYTF.

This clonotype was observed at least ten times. The CDR3, as DNA: TGTGCCAGCAGTTACCGGGACGGACCCTACAATGAGCAGTTCTTC. Protein: CASSYRDGPYNEQFF. The chain uses TRBV6-5 and TRBJ2-1; D might be TRBD1 or TRBD2, each matching 5 bases. CDR1 is MNHEY, CDR2 SVGAGI, per germline. The V end lost 2 bases, the J end lost 2 bases, and 10 bases lay between the germline ends. The CDR3 runs to 15 residues.

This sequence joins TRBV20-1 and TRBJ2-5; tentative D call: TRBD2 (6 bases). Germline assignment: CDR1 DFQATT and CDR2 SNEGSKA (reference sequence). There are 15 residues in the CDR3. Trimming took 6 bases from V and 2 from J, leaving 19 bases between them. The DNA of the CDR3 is TGCAGTGCCCTAAGTGGGTGGGGGGAACAAGAGACCCAGTACTTC. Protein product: CSALSGWGEQETQYF.

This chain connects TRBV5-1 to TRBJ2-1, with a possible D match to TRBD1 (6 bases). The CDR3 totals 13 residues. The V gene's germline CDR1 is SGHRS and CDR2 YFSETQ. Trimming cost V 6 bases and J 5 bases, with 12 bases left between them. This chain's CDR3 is CASTQGLDNEQFF. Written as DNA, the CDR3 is TGCGCCAGCACCCAGGGGCTGGACAATGAGCAGTTCTTC.

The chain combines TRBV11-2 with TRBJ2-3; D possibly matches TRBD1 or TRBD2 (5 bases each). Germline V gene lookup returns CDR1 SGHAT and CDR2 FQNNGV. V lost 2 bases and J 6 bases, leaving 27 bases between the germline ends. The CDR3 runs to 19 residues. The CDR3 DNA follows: TGTGCCAGCAGCTTAAATGTACGAGGGGTCACCCTCCGCCCCGATACGCAGTATTTT. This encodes CASSLNVRGVTLRPDTQYF.

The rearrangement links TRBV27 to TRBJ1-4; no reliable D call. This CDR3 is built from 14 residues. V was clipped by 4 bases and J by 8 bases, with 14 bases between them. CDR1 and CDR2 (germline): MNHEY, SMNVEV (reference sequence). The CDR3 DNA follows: TGTGCCAGCAGTTCCCCAGTGAATGGCGAAAAACTGTTTTTT. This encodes CASSSPVNGEKLFF. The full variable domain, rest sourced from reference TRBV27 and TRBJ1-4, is EAQVTQNPRYLITVTGKKLTVTCSQNMNHEYMSWYRQDPGLGLRQIYYSMNVEVTDKGDVPEGYKVSRKEKRNFPLILESPSPNQTSLYFCASSSPVNGEKLFFGSGTQLSVL.

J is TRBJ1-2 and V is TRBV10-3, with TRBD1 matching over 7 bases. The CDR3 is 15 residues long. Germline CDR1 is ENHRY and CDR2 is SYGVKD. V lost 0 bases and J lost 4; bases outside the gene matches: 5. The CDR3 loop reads CAISESLRGIYGYTF. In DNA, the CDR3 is TGTGCCATCAGTGAGTCACTCAGGGGGATCTATGGCTACACCTTC.

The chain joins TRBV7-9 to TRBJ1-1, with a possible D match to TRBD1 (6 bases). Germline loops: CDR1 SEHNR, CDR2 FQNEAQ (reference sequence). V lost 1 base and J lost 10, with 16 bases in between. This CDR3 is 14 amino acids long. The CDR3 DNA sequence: TGTGCCAGCAGCTTAGTTCCCTACAGGGTGGGAGCTTTCTTT. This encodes CASSLVPYRVGAFF.

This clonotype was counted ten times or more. The CDR3 region is CASSPGVYSGNTIYF. CDR3 DNA sequence: TGCGCCAGCAGCCCAGGGGTCTACTCTGGAAACACCATATATTTT. The rearrangement joins TRBV5-1 to TRBJ1-3; D may be TRBD1 (6 bases). The V and J ends lost 4 bases and 0 bases respectively, with 11 bases between them. Germline lookup yields CDR1 SGHRS and CDR2 YFSETQ. The CDR3 runs 15 residues.

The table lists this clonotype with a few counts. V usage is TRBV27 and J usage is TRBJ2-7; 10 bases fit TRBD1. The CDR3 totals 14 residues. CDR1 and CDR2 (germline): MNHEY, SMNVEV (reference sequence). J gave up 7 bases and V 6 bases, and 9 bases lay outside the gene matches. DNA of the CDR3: TGTGCCAGCAGCCAGGACAGGGGGGATAGGGAGCAGTACTTC. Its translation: CASSQDRGDREQYF.

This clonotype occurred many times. The CDR3 coding sequence is TGTGCCAGCAGCCCGTTGAATGTGGTGGGCACAGATACGCAGTATTTT. Protein: CASSPLNVVGTDTQYF. The genes are TRBV7-2 and TRBJ2-3; no clear D gene. V was trimmed by 5 bases and J by 1 base, leaving 16 bases between them. CDR1 SGHTA and CDR2 FQGNSA come from the germline V gene. The CDR3 runs 16 residues.

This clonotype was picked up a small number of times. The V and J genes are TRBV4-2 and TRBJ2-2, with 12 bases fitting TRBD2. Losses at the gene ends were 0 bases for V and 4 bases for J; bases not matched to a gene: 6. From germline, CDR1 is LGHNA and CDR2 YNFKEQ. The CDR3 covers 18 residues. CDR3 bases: TGTGCCAGCAGCCAAGAAACTAGCGGGGGGCTTCCCACCGGGGAGCTGTTTTTT. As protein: CASSQETSGGLPTGELFF.

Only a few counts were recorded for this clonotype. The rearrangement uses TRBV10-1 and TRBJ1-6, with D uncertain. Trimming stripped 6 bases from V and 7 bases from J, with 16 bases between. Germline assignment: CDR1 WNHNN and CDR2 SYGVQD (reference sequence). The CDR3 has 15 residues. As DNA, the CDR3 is TGCGCCAGCAGCAATGCCCGAGGTCACAATTCACCCCTCCACTTT. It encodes CASSNARGHNSPLHF.